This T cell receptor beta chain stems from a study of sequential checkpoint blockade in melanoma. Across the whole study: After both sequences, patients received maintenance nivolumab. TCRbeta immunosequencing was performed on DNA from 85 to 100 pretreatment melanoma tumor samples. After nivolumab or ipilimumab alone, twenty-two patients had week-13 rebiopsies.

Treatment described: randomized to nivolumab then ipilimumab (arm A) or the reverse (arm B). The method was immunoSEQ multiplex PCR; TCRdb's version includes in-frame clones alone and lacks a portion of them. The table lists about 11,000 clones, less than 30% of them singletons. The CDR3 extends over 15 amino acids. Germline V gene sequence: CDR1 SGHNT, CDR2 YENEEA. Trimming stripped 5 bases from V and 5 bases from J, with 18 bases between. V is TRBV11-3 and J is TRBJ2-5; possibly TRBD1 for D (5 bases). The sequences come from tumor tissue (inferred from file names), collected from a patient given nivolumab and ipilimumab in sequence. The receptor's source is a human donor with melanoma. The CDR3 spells CASSIQLGLGETQYF. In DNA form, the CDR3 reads TGTGCCAGCAGCATCCAGTTGGGGCTAGGGGAGACCCAGTACTTC.